Listed here are 2 T cell receptor beta chains from one sample, sequenced in a study of blood T cell repertoires in COVID-19 (dated by TCRdb to the early 2020s). Libraries were made using the immunoSEQ multiplex PCR assay. The table comes from immuneACCESS by way of TCRdb, which keeps in-frame sequences with V and J called. Part of the clones is missing from these tables; in studies checked, under half for an unresolved V gene and the rest for unknown reasons. This sample holds around 170,000 clones; 80% to 90% were observed only once. Approximately 15% of the sample belongs to the ten largest clones. The sample comprised peripheral blood. These receptors originate from a man aged 30 to 45 with active or convalescent COVID-19.

This clone was detected once. The chain uses TRBV5-1 and TRBJ1-2; 9 positions match TRBD1. The germline CDR1 and CDR2 sequences are SGHRS and YFSETQ. CDR3 length: 14 residues. With 4 bases clipped from V and 7 bases from J, the junction kept 8 bases outside the gene matches. The CDR3 is CASSTLGTGTGYTF. The CDR3 DNA reads as TGCGCCAGCAGCACCCTCGGGACAGGGACTGGCTACACCTTC.

This sequence joins TRBV27 and TRBJ1-2; a possible D gene is TRBD1 (5 bases). This CDR3 contains 13 residues. Germline CDR1 reads MNHEY; CDR2 reads SMNVEV (reference sequence). The V and J ends lost 3 bases and 8 bases respectively, with 13 bases between them. The CDR3 spells CASSFGAARGYTF. CDR3 in DNA: TGTGCCAGCAGTTTTGGGGCGGCCAGAGGCTACACCTTC.